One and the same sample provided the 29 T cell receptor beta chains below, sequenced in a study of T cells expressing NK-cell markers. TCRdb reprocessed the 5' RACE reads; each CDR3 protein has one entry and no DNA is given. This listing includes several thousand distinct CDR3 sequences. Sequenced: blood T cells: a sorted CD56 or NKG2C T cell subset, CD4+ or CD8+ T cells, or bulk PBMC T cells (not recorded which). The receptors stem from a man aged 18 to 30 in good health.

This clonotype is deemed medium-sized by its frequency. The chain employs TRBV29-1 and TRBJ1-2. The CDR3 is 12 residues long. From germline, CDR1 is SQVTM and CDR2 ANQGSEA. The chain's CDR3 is CSVEAANYGYTF.

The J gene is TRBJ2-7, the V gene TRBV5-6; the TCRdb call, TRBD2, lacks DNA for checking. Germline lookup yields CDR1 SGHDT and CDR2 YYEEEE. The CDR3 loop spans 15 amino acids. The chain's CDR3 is CASSLTSGRPYEQYF.

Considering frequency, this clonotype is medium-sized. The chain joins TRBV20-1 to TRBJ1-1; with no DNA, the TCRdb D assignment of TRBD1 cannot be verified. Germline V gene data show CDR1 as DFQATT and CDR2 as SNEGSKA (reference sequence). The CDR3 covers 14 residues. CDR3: CSARVGRQNTEAFF.

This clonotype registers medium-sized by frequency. The CDR3 here is CASSSRGDTHTQYF. The rearrangement uses TRBV7-9 and TRBJ2-3; TCRdb's D call, TRBD2, is unchecked because there is no DNA. The CDR3 has 14 amino acids. Germline CDR1 and CDR2: SEHNR and FQNEAQ (reference sequence).

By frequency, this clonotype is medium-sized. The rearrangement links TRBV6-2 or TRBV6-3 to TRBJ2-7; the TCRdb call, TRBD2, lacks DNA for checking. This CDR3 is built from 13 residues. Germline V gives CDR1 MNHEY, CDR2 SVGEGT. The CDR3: CASMSSGSYEQYF.

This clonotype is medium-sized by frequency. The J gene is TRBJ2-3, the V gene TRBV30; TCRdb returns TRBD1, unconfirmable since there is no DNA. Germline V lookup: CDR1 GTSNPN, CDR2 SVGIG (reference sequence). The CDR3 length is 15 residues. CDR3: CAWSVAGDGTDTQYF.

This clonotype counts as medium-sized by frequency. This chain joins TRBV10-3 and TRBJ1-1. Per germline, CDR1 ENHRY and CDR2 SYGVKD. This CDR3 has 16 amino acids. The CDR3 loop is CAISGGQGRENTEAFF.

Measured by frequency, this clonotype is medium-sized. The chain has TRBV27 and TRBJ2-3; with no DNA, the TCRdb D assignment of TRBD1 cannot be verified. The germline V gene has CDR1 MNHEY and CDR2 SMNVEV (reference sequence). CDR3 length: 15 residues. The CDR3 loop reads CASSGDRGLRDTQYF.

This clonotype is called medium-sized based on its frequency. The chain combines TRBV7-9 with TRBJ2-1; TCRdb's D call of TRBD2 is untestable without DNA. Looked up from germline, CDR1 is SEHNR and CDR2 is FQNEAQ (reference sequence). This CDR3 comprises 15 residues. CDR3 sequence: CASSLVAGGPYEQFF.

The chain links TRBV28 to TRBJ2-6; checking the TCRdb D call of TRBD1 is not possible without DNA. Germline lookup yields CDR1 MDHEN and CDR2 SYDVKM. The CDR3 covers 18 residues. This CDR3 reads CASRSGTGVFSGANVLTF.

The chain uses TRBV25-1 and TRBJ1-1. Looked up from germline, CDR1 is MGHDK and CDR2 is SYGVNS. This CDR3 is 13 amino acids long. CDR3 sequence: CASSLAGGGEAFF. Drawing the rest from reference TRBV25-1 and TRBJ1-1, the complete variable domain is EADIYQTPRYLVIGTGKKITLECSQTMGHDKMYWYQQDPGMELHLIHYSYGVNSTEKGDLSSESTVSRIRTEHFPLTLESARPSHTSQYLCASSLAGGGEAFFGQGTRLTVV.

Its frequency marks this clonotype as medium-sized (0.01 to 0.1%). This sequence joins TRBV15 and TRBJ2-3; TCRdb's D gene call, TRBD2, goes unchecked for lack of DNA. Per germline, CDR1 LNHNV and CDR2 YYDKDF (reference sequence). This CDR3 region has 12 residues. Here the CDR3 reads CATSRPLDTQYF.

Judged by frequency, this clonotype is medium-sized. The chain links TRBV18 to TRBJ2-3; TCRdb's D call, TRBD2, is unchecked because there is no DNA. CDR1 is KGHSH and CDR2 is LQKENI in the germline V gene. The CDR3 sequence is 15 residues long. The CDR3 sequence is CASSPTSGRGDTQYF.

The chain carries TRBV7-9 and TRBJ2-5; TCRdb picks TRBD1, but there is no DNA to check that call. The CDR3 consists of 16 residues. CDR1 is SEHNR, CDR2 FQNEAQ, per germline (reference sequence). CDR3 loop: CASSLFSTGGQETQYF.

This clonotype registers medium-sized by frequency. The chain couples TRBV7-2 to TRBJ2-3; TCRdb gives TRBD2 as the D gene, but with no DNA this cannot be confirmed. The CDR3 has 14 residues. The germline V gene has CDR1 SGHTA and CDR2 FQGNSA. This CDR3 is CASSTSGRTDTQYF.

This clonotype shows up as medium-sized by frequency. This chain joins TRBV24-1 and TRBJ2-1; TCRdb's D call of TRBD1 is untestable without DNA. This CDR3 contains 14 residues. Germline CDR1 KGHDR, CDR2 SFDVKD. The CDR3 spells CATSDTQVYNEQFF.

The CDR3 sequence: CASSPRTFGEQYF. This sequence joins TRBV28 and TRBJ2-7. Germline V gene sequence: CDR1 MDHEN, CDR2 SYDVKM. This CDR3 is 13 amino acids long.

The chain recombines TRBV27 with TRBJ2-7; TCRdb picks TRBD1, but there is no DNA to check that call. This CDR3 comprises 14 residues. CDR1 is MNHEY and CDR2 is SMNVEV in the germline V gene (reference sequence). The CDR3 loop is CASSFLTGGREQYF.

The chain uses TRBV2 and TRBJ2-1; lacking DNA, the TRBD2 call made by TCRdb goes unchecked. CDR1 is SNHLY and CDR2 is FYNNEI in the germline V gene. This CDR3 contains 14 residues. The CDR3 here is CASSGLGLKNEQFF.

Here the CDR3 reads CASSAHPRGETQYF. This chain joins TRBV13 and TRBJ2-5; TCRdb picks TRBD2, but there is no DNA to check that call. CDR3 length: 14 residues. CDR1 PRHDT and CDR2 FYEKMQ come from the germline V gene (reference sequence).

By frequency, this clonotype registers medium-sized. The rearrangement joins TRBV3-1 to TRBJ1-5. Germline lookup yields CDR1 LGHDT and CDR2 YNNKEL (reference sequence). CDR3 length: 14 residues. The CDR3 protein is CASSPGRHNQPQHF.

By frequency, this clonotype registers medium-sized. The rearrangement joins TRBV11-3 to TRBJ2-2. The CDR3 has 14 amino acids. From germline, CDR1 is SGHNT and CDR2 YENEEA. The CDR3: CASSARGHNGELFF.

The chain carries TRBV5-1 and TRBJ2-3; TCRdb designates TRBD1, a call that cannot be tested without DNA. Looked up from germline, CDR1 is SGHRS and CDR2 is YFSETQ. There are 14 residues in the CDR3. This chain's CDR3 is CASSLGDNTDTQYF.

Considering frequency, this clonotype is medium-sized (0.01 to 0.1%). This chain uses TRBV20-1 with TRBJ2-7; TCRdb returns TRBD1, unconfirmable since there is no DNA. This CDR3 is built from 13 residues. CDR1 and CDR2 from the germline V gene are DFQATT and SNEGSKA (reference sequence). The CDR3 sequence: CSARGGQGGEQYF.

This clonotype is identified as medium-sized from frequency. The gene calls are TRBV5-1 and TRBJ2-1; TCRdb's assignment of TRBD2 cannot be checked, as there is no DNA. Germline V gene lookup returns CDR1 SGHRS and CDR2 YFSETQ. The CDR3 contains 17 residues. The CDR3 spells CASSLDLAAVTYNEQFF.

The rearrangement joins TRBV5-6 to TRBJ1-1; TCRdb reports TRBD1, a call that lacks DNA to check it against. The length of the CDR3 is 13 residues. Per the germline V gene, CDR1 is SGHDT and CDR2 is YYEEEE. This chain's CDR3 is CASSAGQGIEAFF.

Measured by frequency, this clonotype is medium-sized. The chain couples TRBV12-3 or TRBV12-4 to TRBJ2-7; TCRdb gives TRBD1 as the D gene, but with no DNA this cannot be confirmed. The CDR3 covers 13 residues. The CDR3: CASSLDPGWEQYF.

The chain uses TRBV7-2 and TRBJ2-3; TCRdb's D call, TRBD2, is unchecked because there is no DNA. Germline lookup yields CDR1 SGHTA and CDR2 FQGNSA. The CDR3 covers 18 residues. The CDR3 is CASSPAGTSGRASDTQYF. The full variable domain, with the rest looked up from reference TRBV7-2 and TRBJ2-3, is GAGVSQSPSNKVTEKGKDVELRCDPISGHTALYWYRQSLGQGLEFLIYFQGNSAPDKSGLPSDRFSAERTGGSVSTLTIQRTQQEDSAVYLCASSPAGTSGRASDTQYFGPGTRLTVL.

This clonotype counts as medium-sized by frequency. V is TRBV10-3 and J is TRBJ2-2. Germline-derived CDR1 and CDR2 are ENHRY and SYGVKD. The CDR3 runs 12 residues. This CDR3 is CAISDSTGELFF.